This TCR beta chain derives from a study of blood T cell repertoires in COVID-19. As handled by the study authors: Nucleated cell number was recorded as an estimate derived from reference gene primer amplification. Sequenced by immunoSEQ multiplex PCR; TCRdb stores in-frame clones only, minus some. V, J and clone size were drawn from that table, and D and trimming were deduced from the DNA. The sample has approximately 240,000 clones; under 95% are singletons. The CDR3 extends over 14 amino acids. Germline V CDR1 and CDR2: SNHLY, FYNNEI. The ends were cut back, 11 bases at V and 2 bases at J, with 18 bases in the middle. Participant-reported clinical history was the basis for cohort assignment. Each recovered donor of Cohort 3 presented with two negative PCRs, clearance, or symptom resolution.

The sequencing input was PBMCs or T cells enriched from blood (not recorded which). The TCR sequence derives from a woman aged 18-30 years who had recovered from COVID-19. The V call is TRBV2, the J call TRBJ1-1; D is unclear. The DNA of the CDR3 is TGTGCCGGTAGGCCACAGCCCCTAAACACTGAAGCTTTCTTT. Translation: CAGRPQPLNTEAFF.